Presented here are 21 T cell receptor beta chains from one specimen sequenced in a study of high-grade serous ovarian cancer treatment subgroups. The tumor samples were collected prior to definitive surgery or chemotherapy. Measured with immunoSEQ multiplex PCR; TCRdb has only the in-frame clones, and not every one. The table lists about 1,700 clones, under 80% of them singletons. Sequenced sample: tumor tissue. The source is a human donor with high-grade serous ovarian cancer.

The J gene is TRBJ2-3, the V gene TRBV7-9, with 7 bases aligning to TRBD2. Unmatched junction bases numbered 8, after V lost 5 bases and J lost 3 bases. Germline loops: CDR1 SEHNR, CDR2 FQNEAQ (reference sequence). The CDR3 has 15 amino acids. CDR3 bases: TGTGCCAGCAGCCCCTTACTAGCGTTGACAGATACGCAGTATTTT. Its translation is CASSPLLALTDTQYF. Full variable domain (missing parts from reference TRBV7-9 and TRBJ2-3): DTGVSQNPRHKITKRGQNVTFRCDPISEHNRLYWYRQTLGQGPEFLTYFQNEAQLEKSRLLSDRFSAERPKGSFSTLEIQRTEQGDSAMYLCASSPLLALTDTQYFGPGTRLTVL.

V is TRBV4-3 and J is TRBJ2-3; D might be TRBD1 (6 bases). Germline assignment: CDR1 LGHNA and CDR2 YSLEER. Trimming cost V 0 bases and J 1 base, with 17 bases left between them. The CDR3 sequence is 18 residues long. CDR3 coding DNA: TGCGCCAGCAGCCAAGATCCTGGTGGGGGCGGTGGCACAGATACGCAGTATTTT. Translation: CASSQDPGGGGGTDTQYF.

This clone was seen a few times. The V call is TRBV25-1, the J call TRBJ1-1, with D possibly matching TRBD1 (5 bases). The CDR3 has 13 residues. V was shortened by 9 bases and J by 1 base, with 12 bases between the two germline ends. Germline V gene data show CDR1 as MGHDK and CDR2 as SYGVNS. The CDR3, as DNA: TGTGCCAGTCGGGGCCAGCCGAACACTGAAGCTTTCTTT. The encoded protein is CASRGQPNTEAFF.

The CDR3 loop reads CASSLTTYTF. CDR3 sequence (DNA): TGTGCCAGCAGCTTGACGACCTACACCTTC. V gene TRBV7-9 combines with J gene TRBJ1-2; D remains ambiguous. This CDR3 is 10 amino acids long. The germline CDR1 and CDR2 sequences are SEHNR and FQNEAQ (reference sequence). Trimming shortened V by 3 bases and J by 10 bases, and 6 bases separated the two germline ends.

The chain joins TRBV7-3 to TRBJ2-7; D remains ambiguous. The germline V gene has CDR1 SGHTA and CDR2 FQGTGA. This CDR3 region has 13 residues. Deletions cut 3 bases from V and 6 bases from J, with 12 bases between. The CDR3 loop reads CASSLKGRGEQYF. The CDR3, as DNA: TGTGCCAGCAGCTTGAAGGGTCGCGGCGAGCAGTACTTC.

This clone occurred a few times. The chain carries TRBV28 and TRBJ2-7; D uncertain. The CDR3 is made up of 11 amino acids. Trimming removed 10 bases from V and 4 bases from J, with 11 bases in between. Germline V gives CDR1 MDHEN, CDR2 SYDVKM. The CDR3 DNA follows: TGTGCCACCACGACTGCATACGAGCAGTACTTC. Translation: CATTTAYEQYF.

V is TRBV11-2 and J is TRBJ1-1; D is possibly TRBD1 (5 bases). The CDR3 spans 13 residues. Germline CDR1 SGHAT, CDR2 FQNNGV. Trimming took 5 bases from V and 1 from J, leaving 8 bases between them. CDR3 bases: TGTGCCAGCAGCCGTCAGGGGAACACTGAAGCTTTCTTT. This sequence encodes CASSRQGNTEAFF.

Of note for this clone: An end of the junction does not agree with germline; a read error may underlie this. The genes are TRBV7-7 and TRBJ1-2, with 7 bases that match TRBD1. This CDR3 comprises 13 residues. Germline V CDR1 and CDR2: SSHAT, FNYEAQ (reference sequence). CDR3 in amino acids: CASSFKGAHGYTF. Here the CDR3 DNA reads TGTGCTAGCAGCTTTAAGGGGGCGCATGGCTACACCTTC. Full variable domain (missing parts from reference TRBV7-7 and TRBJ1-2): GAGVSQSPRYKVTKRGQDVTLRCDPISSHATLYWYQQALGQGPEFLTYFNYEAQPDKSGLPSDRFSAERPEGSISTLTIQRTEQRDSAMYRCASSFKGAHGYTFGSGTRLTVV.

The chain carries TRBV5-6 and TRBJ1-1; D call uncertain. Germline-derived CDR1 and CDR2 are SGHDT and YYEEEE. Deletions cut 3 bases from V and 1 base from J, with 7 bases between. The CDR3 consists of 13 residues. CDR3 amino acids: CASSWGGNTEAFF. In DNA form, the CDR3 reads TGTGCCAGCAGCTGGGGTGGGAACACTGAAGCTTTCTTT.

This sequence joins TRBV4-2 and TRBJ2-1; TRBD2 aligns across 12 bases. CDR3 size: 16 residues. Unmatched junction bases numbered 4, after V lost 3 bases and J lost 4 bases. The germline V gene has CDR1 LGHNA and CDR2 YNFKEQ. CDR3 region: CASSQPTSGRYNEQFF. The CDR3 DNA sequence: TGTGCCAGCAGCCAGCCTACTAGCGGGAGGTACAATGAGCAGTTCTTC.

The chain has TRBV5-1 and TRBJ2-1; D unclear. Germline CDR1 is SGHRS and CDR2 is YFSETQ. V was cut by 0 bases and J by 5 bases, with 12 bases left in between. CDR3 size: 15 residues. The CDR3 coding sequence is TGCGCCAGCAGCTTGGTAGGCGGTCCTAACAATGAGCAGTTCTTC. Residues: CASSLVGGPNNEQFF.

The chain links TRBV7-8 to TRBJ1-6; tentatively, D is TRBD1 (5 bases). The CDR3 length is 15 residues. The germline CDR1 and CDR2 sequences are SGHVS and FQNEAQ. The V gene lost 8 bases and the J gene lost 10 bases, with 21 bases spanning the gap. CDR3 sequence (DNA): TGTGCCAGCCGACCTCTTGCAGGGATGAGCTCACCCCTCCACTTT. Translated, it gives CASRPLAGMSSPLHF.

The chain employs TRBV19 and TRBJ1-2; D remains ambiguous. The CDR3 loop spans 15 amino acids. CDR1 and CDR2 from the germline V gene are LNHDA and SQIVND (reference sequence). The V end lost 1 base, the J end lost 0 bases, and 9 bases lay between the germline ends. CDR3 coding DNA: TGTGCCAGTAGTATAGTAGTTCGGACTAACTATGGCTACACCTTC. Amino acids: CASSIVVRTNYGYTF.

The chain couples TRBV5-1 to TRBJ2-1; 9 nucleotides agree with TRBD2. The CDR3 consists of 15 residues. Unmatched junction bases numbered 0, after V lost 0 bases and J lost 2 bases. In germline, CDR1 is SGHRS, CDR2 YFSETQ. Here the CDR3 reads CASSLGLAAYNEQFF. The CDR3 DNA is TGCGCCAGCAGCTTGGGACTAGCGGCCTACAATGAGCAGTTCTTC.

The chain links TRBV19 to TRBJ2-7; tentative D call: TRBD1 (6 bases). Per germline, CDR1 LNHDA and CDR2 SQIVND (reference sequence). The CDR3 has 13 residues. V was pared by 5 bases and J by 3 bases, with 11 bases between. The CDR3 DNA reads TGTGCCAGTAGTCCAAAAGGGGGCTACGAGCAGTACTTC. Translating gives CASSPKGGYEQYF.

CDR3 sequence (DNA): TGTGCCAGCAGCTTTCGGGCGAGCGGTAAAGAGACCCAGTACTTC. As protein: CASSFRASGKETQYF. The chain combines TRBV7-2 with TRBJ2-5, with D tentatively TRBD2 (5 bases). Germline V gene lookup returns CDR1 SGHTA and CDR2 FQGNSA. The V end was cut by 3 bases, the J end by 3 bases, with 14 bases between. This CDR3 has 15 amino acids.

This clone was counted a single time. This chain connects TRBV7-6 to TRBJ2-7; possible D gene TRBD2, 6 bases. V was pared by 5 bases and J by 2 bases, with 16 bases between. The CDR3 runs 15 residues. CDR1 SGHVS and CDR2 FNYEAQ come from the germline V gene. The DNA for the CDR3 is TGTGCCAGCAGCCCGGGACTCCTTGACACCTACGAGCAGTACTTC. Translation gives CASSPGLLDTYEQYF.

This rearrangement joins TRBV6-1 to TRBJ2-7; no clear D gene. CDR3 length equals 15 residues. The V and J ends lost 3 bases and 3 bases respectively, with 15 bases between them. CDR1 is MNHNS, CDR2 SASEGT, per germline. The CDR3: CASSDQDGSGYEQYF. CDR3 nucleotides: TGTGCCAGCAGTGATCAGGACGGAAGTGGCTACGAGCAGTACTTC.

The V gene is TRBV5-1, the J gene TRBJ2-1; D possibly corresponds to TRBD1 (5 bases). Germline CDR1 reads SGHRS; CDR2 reads YFSETQ. Deletions cut 3 bases from V and 0 bases from J, with 13 bases between. The CDR3 has 16 residues. The CDR3 is CASSSPQASSYNEQFF. CDR3 nucleotides: TGCGCCAGCAGCTCGCCACAGGCTAGCTCCTACAATGAGCAGTTCTTC.

The rearrangement joins TRBV5-5 to TRBJ1-2, with a possible D match to TRBD1 (6 bases). The V gene's germline CDR1 is SGHKS and CDR2 YYEKEE (reference sequence). V was clipped by 4 bases and J by 0 bases, with 13 bases between them. This CDR3 is built from 15 residues. The CDR3 reads CASSLRDTANYGYTF. DNA for the CDR3: TGTGCCAGCAGCCTCCGGGACACAGCTAACTATGGCTACACCTTC.

The rearrangement links TRBV5-1 to TRBJ2-1; 7 bases agree with TRBD2. Germline CDR1 reads SGHRS; CDR2 reads YFSETQ. The CDR3 loop spans 16 amino acids. Trimming removed 0 bases from V and 6 bases from J; junction bases left unmatched: 9. CDR3 bases: TGCGCCAGCAGCTTGGCCGTCGGCGGGAGAGGCAATGAGCAGTTCTTC. It codes for CASSLAVGGRGNEQFF.